This TCR beta chain was captured by sequencing in a study of Ad26.COV2.S vaccination and SARS-CoV-2 variants. Whole-study context: Participant was drawn from the COV1001 Ad26.COV2.S trial arm. Dosing was one shot or two shots 56 days apart. The study, taken as a whole, reports: Assessments of TCR breadth and depth may have underestimated the total T cell responses.

Specified treatment: some 19 received Ad26.COV2.S at low or high dose, single or two shots; 5 received placebo; per-sample allocation not given. Material that was analyzed had been drawn on day 63 after the first vaccine or placebo injection. Expression of Wuhan-strain SARS-CoV-2 spike came from the Ad26 vector that formed the vaccine. TCRdb's copy holds only in-frame clones and misses some; the assay was immunoSEQ multiplex PCR. The sample has about 470,000 clones; about 90% are singletons. Germline V gives CDR1 SGHNT, CDR2 YENEEA. The CDR3 sequence is 14 residues long. The J segment lost 7 bases and the V segment lost 8 bases, leaving 9 bases of the junction unmatched. With regard to this clone: Its specificity is not known.

This chain uses TRBV11-3 with TRBJ2-1; 9 bases fit TRBD2. The sequences come from peripheral blood, collected in a trial of Ad26.COV2.S vaccine versus placebo. The TCR sequence derives from a person aged 18-65 years who received the Ad26.COV2.S COVID-19 vaccine or a placebo. CDR3 region: CASGIAGARNEQFF. The CDR3 nucleotides are TGTGCCAGCGGAATAGCGGGAGCCCGGAATGAGCAGTTCTTC. Full variable domain (outside the CDR3, taken from reference TRBV11-3 and TRBJ2-1): EAGVVQSPRYKIIEKKQPVAFWCNPISGHNTLYWYLQNLGQGPELLIRYENEEAVDDSQLPKDRFSAERLKGVDSTLKIQPAELGDSAVYLCASGIAGARNEQFFGPGTRLTVL.